This TCR beta chain was recorded in a study of blood T cell repertoires in COVID-19. Libraries were prepared by immunoSEQ multiplex PCR; TCRdb keeps only in-frame clonotypes and omits some of them. The data hold about 320,000 clones, with under 95% observed a single time. This CDR3 has 13 amino acids. V was clipped by 5 bases and J by 5 bases, with 10 bases between them. The sequence was collected from a man in his fifties or sixties who had recovered from COVID-19. Sample: PBMCs or T cells enriched from blood (not recorded which). The chain is built from TRBV12-3 or TRBV12-4 and TRBJ2-1, with D perhaps matching TRBD2 (5 bases). In DNA form, the CDR3 reads TGTGCCAGCAGTCCACTAGGGAACAATGAGCAGTTCTTC. It codes for CASSPLGNNEQFF.